This is a list of T cell receptor beta chains from one sample in a study of control samples from healthy donors and cancer patients. Generated by immunoSEQ multiplex PCR, the TCRdb table keeps only in-frame clones and is missing some. The sample consists of 65,000 to 100,000 clones, 70% to 90% of them appearing once. The material sequenced was blood. The receptors originated from a man aged 50 to 59 in good health. CDR3s include the opening cysteine and the closing phenylalanine or tryptophan. The D gene is left open where the match is weak. Clone size is given for some rows only: seen once, a few or many times, or a class if the clone is expanded.

TRBV6-6,TRBD1,TRBJ1-6,-,TGTGCCAGCAGTTACTCTCCGACAGGGGTGAGTTCACCCCTCCACTTT,CASSYSPTGVSSPLHF
TRBV2,-,TRBJ1-1,once,TGTGCCAGCAGTCCAAGGGCGTTGAACACTGAAGCTTTCTTT,CASSPRALNTEAFF
TRBV5-6,-,TRBJ1-4,-,TGTGCCAGCAGCATTCGACGAGGGGAAAAACTGTTTTTT,CASSIRRGEKLFF
TRBV9,-,TRBJ2-7,-,TGTGCCAGCAGCGTAAGAGGGCAAAGCTCCTACGAGCAGTACTTC,CASSVRGQSSYEQYF
TRBV30,-,TRBJ2-5,-,TGTGCCTGGAGTCCCCGGGACTTAAGGGAGACCCAGTACTTC,CAWSPRDLRETQYF
TRBV6-6,-,TRBJ2-5,-,TGTGCCAGCAGTTACTCGTACTCAGAAGAGACCCAGTACTTC,CASSYSYSEETQYF
TRBV24-1,-,TRBJ2-1,-,TGTGCCACCAGTGATTACGGGGGAAATGAGCAGTTCTTC,CATSDYGGNEQFF
TRBV30,-,TRBJ2-3,-,TGTGCCTGGACATGGGCAGGCCTTAGCACAGATACGCAGTATTTT,CAWTWAGLSTDTQYF
TRBV5-5,-,TRBJ1-5,-,TGTGCCAGCAGCCCGGACGGATATAGCAATCAGCCCCAGCATTTT,CASSPDGYSNQPQHF
TRBV5-1,-,TRBJ1-1,-,TGCGCCAGCAGCTTGGAAGGGGGAGCGAACACTGAAGCTTTCTTT,CASSLEGGANTEAFF
TRBV30,-,TRBJ1-6,-,TGTGCCTGGAGTCCTCCGGGTAGCTCCTATAATTCACCCCTCCACTTT,CAWSPPGSSYNSPLHF
TRBV3-1/TRBV3-2,-,TRBJ1-2,-,TGTGCCAGCAGCCAGGATGACAGCTTCTATGGCTACACCTTC,CASSQDDSFYGYTF
TRBV19,TRBD1,TRBJ2-5,-,TGTGCCAGCCGGGACAGGGGACAAGAGACCCAGTACTTC,CASRDRGQETQYF
TRBV2,-,TRBJ1-4,once,TGTGCCAGCAGGGTAAATGAAAAACTGTTTTTT,CASRVNEKLFF
TRBV9,TRBD1,TRBJ1-2,-,TGTGCCAGCAGCGTAGGGGTGGGGACAGGGCCCTCATCATATGGCTACACCTTC,CASSVGVGTGPSSYGYTF
TRBV5-1,-,TRBJ1-1,few,TGCGCCAGCAGCTTGCCGGACCCGGGGACTGAAGCTTTCTTT,CASSLPDPGTEAFF
TRBV19,TRBD1,TRBJ1-2,few,TGTGCCAGTAGTATAGGTCGGACAGGGGGCAGAGGCTACACCTTC,CASSIGRTGGRGYTF
TRBV7-2,TRBD1,TRBJ1-1,-,TGTGCCAGCAGCTTGGCCGGACAGGGCACTGAAGCTTTCTTT,CASSLAGQGTEAFF
TRBV2,-,TRBJ2-2,-,TGTGCCAGCAGTGAGGCAGGGTACACCGGGGAGCTGTTTTTT,CASSEAGYTGELFF
TRBV5-1,-,TRBJ2-3,-,TGCGCCAGCAGCTTGGAGGCGGGGTCCACAGATACGCAGTATTTT,CASSLEAGSTDTQYF
TRBV11-3,TRBD2,TRBJ2-3,-,TGTGCCAGCAGCGCCTTGGCGGGGGGCCCAGATACGCAGTATTTT,CASSALAGGPDTQYF
TRBV5-1,-,TRBJ2-1,-,TGCGCCAGCAGCTTGGAATTGGGGGCTAAATACAATGAGCAGTTCTTC,CASSLELGAKYNEQFF
TRBV6-5,-,TRBJ1-6,-,TGTGCCAGCAGAAACACAAACCATAATTCACCCCTCCACTTT,CASRNTNHNSPLHF
TRBV4-1,TRBD2,TRBJ2-3,-,TGCGCCAGCAGCCAAGGCCTGGCTAGCGGTAGCACAGATACGCAGTATTTT,CASSQGLASGSTDTQYF
TRBV5-1,-,TRBJ2-3,-,TGCGCCAGCAGCTTGGCCGGGACCCCGGGCACAGATACGCAGTATTTT,CASSLAGTPGTDTQYF
TRBV5-4,TRBD2,TRBJ2-3,-,TGTGCCAGCAGCCCGGGACTAGCGGGAACAGATACGCAGTATTTT,CASSPGLAGTDTQYF
TRBV2,-,TRBJ1-5,-,TGTGCCAGCAGTGAATATGAATCCCAGCATTTT,CASSEYESQHF
TRBV7-2,-,TRBJ2-3,-,TGTGCCAGCAGCTTATTGGGGGCTATGGATACGCAGTATTTT,CASSLLGAMDTQYF
TRBV11-3,TRBD1,TRBJ1-2,-,TGTGCCAGCAGCCCTAAGACAGGGGGCGCGAAAGGCTACACCTTC,CASSPKTGGAKGYTF
TRBV10-3,-,TRBJ1-2,-,TGTGCCATCAGTGGAAACAGGGAGAATGGCTACACCTTC,CAISGNRENGYTF
TRBV27,TRBD1,TRBJ1-1,-,TGTGCCAGCAGTTTATCGACAGGGGGCCTCACTGAAGCTTTCTTT,CASSLSTGGLTEAFF
TRBV4-3,-,TRBJ1-5,-,TGCGCCAGCAGCCAAGATCCGCAGGGAAATCAGCCCCAGCATTTT,CASSQDPQGNQPQHF
TRBV11-2,-,TRBJ2-7,-,TGTGCCAGCAGCTATCCGGGAGTCTACGAGCAGTACTTC,CASSYPGVYEQYF
TRBV5-6,TRBD1,TRBJ2-2,-,TGTGCCAGCAGCTTCGGGACAGGAAACACCGGGGAGCTGTTTTTT,CASSFGTGNTGELFF
TRBV10-3,TRBD1,TRBJ2-3,-,TGTGCCATCAGTGAGCAGGGGACAGGGGATACGCAGTATTTT,CAISEQGTGDTQYF
TRBV6-1,TRBD1,TRBJ2-4,-,TGTGCCAGCAGTGAAGCCCTCGGGACAGCTGCGGCCAAAAACATTCAGTACTTC,CASSEALGTAAAKNIQYF
TRBV5-4,-,TRBJ2-5,-,TGTGCCAGCAGCTCCAGGGACTCGGAGACCCAGTACTTC,CASSSRDSETQYF
TRBV3-1/TRBV3-2,-,TRBJ2-7,-,TGTGCCCTACATTGGACTCCTAGGGTGGAGCAGTACTTC,CALHWTPRVEQYF
TRBV7-9,-,TRBJ1-4,-,TGTGCCAGCAAATCCCGGGCTAACGGTGAAAAACTGTTTTTT,CASKSRANGEKLFF
TRBV11-3,TRBD1,TRBJ1-6,-,TGTGCCAGCAGCTGGAAAACAGGGGGCACGGTCCGGAATTCACCCCTCCACTTT,CASSWKTGGTVRNSPLHF
TRBV19,-,TRBJ1-2,-,TGTGCCAGTAGTGTCCAGAGGGGCAACTATGGCTACACCTTC,CASSVQRGNYGYTF
TRBV19,TRBD1,TRBJ1-1,-,TGTGCCAGTAGTATGGGACAGGGGGCGGACACTGAAGCTTTCTTT,CASSMGQGADTEAFF
TRBV18,TRBD2,TRBJ2-1,-,TGTGCCAGCTCACCTAGGACTAGCGGGAGACACAATGAGCAGTTCTTC,CASSPRTSGRHNEQFF